Listed below are T cell receptor beta chains from one sample, sequenced in a study of CXCR3-negative and CXCR3-positive naive CD8 T cells. After re-calling the 5' RACE reads, TCRdb lists one entry per CDR3 protein, DNA absent. This repertoire includes 100,000 to 150,000 distinct CDR3 sequences. Sequencing used naive CXCR3- CD8+ T cells from blood. These receptors were obtained from a human donor in good health. Some clones in this sample may be carry-over from other donors' samples. CDR3s include the opening cysteine and the closing phenylalanine or tryptophan. Each record gives: J gene, V gene, CDR3 length, CDR3 protein.

TRBJ2-1 TRBV5-1 20 CASSLVLVAGGPSLSNEQFF
TRBJ1-2 TRBV12-3/TRBV12-4 12 CASSDREVGYTF
TRBJ1-5 TRBV20-1 15 CSAVHRTVGNQPQHF
TRBJ2-1 TRBV6-5 12 CASWVVYNEQFF
TRBJ2-2 TRBV29-1 13 CSVIAGLSGELFF
TRBJ2-7 TRBV13 14 CASSLGTATYEQYF
TRBJ2-5 TRBV7-9 12 CASSPLQETQYF
TRBJ1-6 TRBV24-1 14 CATSETGNNSPLHF
TRBJ2-1 TRBV28 15 CASSPGTGGHNEQFF
TRBJ2-7 TRBV29-1 14 CSGMTGANSYEQYF
TRBJ2-1 TRBV7-9 19 CASSLVAGTGMSSYNEQFF